Below are 10 T cell receptor beta chains sequenced from a single sample in a study of cytomegalovirus exposure and HLA in healthy donors. With 60 Vbeta and 13 Jbeta primers, the PCR was carried out. Produced via immunoSEQ multiplex PCR; TCRdb's table is partial and in-frame only. Of around 100,000 clones listed, 79% were seen once; the top ten hold about 3.1%. Sequenced input: PBMCs. All receptors derive from a middle-aged woman in good health and CMV-seronegative.

The sample holds a few counts of this clone. J is TRBJ2-1 and V is TRBV7-2; TRBD2 agrees at 10 bases. The CDR3 has 16 residues. In germline, CDR1 is SGHTA, CDR2 FQGNSA. With 2 bases clipped from V and 5 bases from J, the junction kept 6 bases outside the gene matches. The CDR3: CASSLQREGRDNEQFF. CDR3 nucleotide sequence: TGTGCCAGCAGCTTACAGCGGGAGGGCCGGGACAATGAGCAGTTCTTC.

V and J are TRBV7-9 and TRBJ1-5; D is unresolved. There are 14 residues in the CDR3. V gave up 0 bases and J gave up 3 bases, with 6 bases separating them. Germline lookup yields CDR1 SEHNR and CDR2 FQNEAQ (reference sequence). Written as DNA, the CDR3 is TGTGCCAGCAGCTTAGCCCTTTCCAATCAGCCCCAGCATTTT. Amino acid sequence: CASSLALSNQPQHF.

This clone was recorded only once. The chain recombines TRBV27 with TRBJ1-1, with D perhaps TRBD1 (6 bases). From germline, CDR1 is MNHEY and CDR2 SMNVEV (reference sequence). The CDR3 length is 15 residues. Deletions cut 4 bases from V and 1 base from J, with 13 bases between. The CDR3 DNA reads TGTGCCAGCAGTTACAGACAGGACCGGAACACTGAAGCTTTCTTT. Protein product: CASSYRQDRNTEAFF.

This chain links TRBV6-5 with TRBJ1-1; D remains unclear. The V and J ends lost 4 bases and 3 bases respectively, with 9 bases between them. The V gene's germline CDR1 is MNHEY and CDR2 SVGAGI. The CDR3 is made up of 13 amino acids. Written as DNA, the CDR3 is TGTGCCAGCAGTTTTGAGGGCTACACTGAAGCTTTCTTT. This gives the protein CASSFEGYTEAFF.

The chain couples TRBV27 to TRBJ2-7, with a possible D match to TRBD1 (6 bases). Germline CDR1 MNHEY, CDR2 SMNVEV (reference sequence). CDR3 length: 14 residues. The V end lost 5 bases, the J end lost 1 base, and 12 bases lay between the germline ends. The CDR3 DNA sequence: TGTGCCAGCAGTCTCCGGACAGCTTCCTACGAGCAGTACTTC. Its protein product is CASSLRTASYEQYF.

J is TRBJ2-7 and V is TRBV28, with TRBD1 as a possible D gene (5 bases). Trimming took off 4 bases at V and 3 bases at J, with 7 bases between the two ends. This CDR3 spans 12 amino acids. CDR1 and CDR2 (germline): MDHEN, SYDVKM. The CDR3 sequence: CASSSQVYEQYF. The CDR3 DNA is TGTGCCAGCAGTTCACAGGTCTACGAGCAGTACTTC.

V is TRBV27 and J is TRBJ1-2; D perhaps matches TRBD1 (5 bases). The CDR3 is 14 amino acids. V was pared by 3 bases and J by 4 bases, with 12 bases between. Germline assignment: CDR1 MNHEY and CDR2 SMNVEV (reference sequence). The CDR3: CASSFLDTAYGYTF. CDR3 nucleotide sequence: TGTGCCAGCAGTTTCCTGGACACGGCCTATGGCTACACCTTC.

The rearrangement links TRBV28 to TRBJ2-5; D possibly corresponds to TRBD2 (6 bases). The germline gives CDR1 MDHEN, CDR2 SYDVKM. CDR3 size: 17 residues. The V and J ends lost 2 bases and 1 base respectively, with 17 bases between them. CDR3 nucleotides: TGTGCCAGCAGTTTAAGTGTGAGTAGCGGACCCCAAGAGACCCAGTACTTC. Protein product: CASSLSVSSGPQETQYF.

The V gene is TRBV6-5, the J gene TRBJ1-4; 9 nucleotides line up with TRBD1. J was trimmed by 3 bases and V by 10 bases; bases with no gene match: 3. This CDR3 has 13 amino acids. Germline V gene lookup returns CDR1 MNHEY and CDR2 SVGAGI. Here the CDR3 DNA reads TGTGCCACCCGGGACAGGGCTAATGAAAAACTGTTTTTT. Translating it yields CATRDRANEKLFF.

A single count supports this clone. The V and J genes are TRBV19 and TRBJ2-2; the D gene is possibly TRBD1 (5 bases). This CDR3 comprises 15 residues. V was cut by 4 bases and J by 4 bases, with 13 bases left in between. From germline, CDR1 is LNHDA and CDR2 SQIVND (reference sequence). CDR3 protein: CASSSRQGITGELFF. The DNA for the CDR3 is TGTGCCAGTAGTAGTAGGCAGGGTATCACCGGGGAGCTGTTTTTT.